This T cell receptor (beta chain) was documented in a study of T cell changes during pregnancy in multiple sclerosis. The CDR3 has 17 residues. Trimming took 4 bases from V and 4 from J; bases not matched to a gene: 14. CDR1 SGHRS and CDR2 YFSETQ come from the germline V gene. The assay was immunoSEQ multiplex PCR, and TCRdb's table has in-frame clones only and misses some. The sample lists approximately 48,000 clones, more than 85% seen once, with 0.39% in the top ten. The source of this sequence is a female donor with multiple sclerosis, enrolled in a pregnancy study. Sequenced here: CD4+ T cells from peripheral blood mononuclear cells, sampled after pregnancy. This chain connects TRBV5-1 to TRBJ1-2, with 9 bases that match TRBD1. The CDR3 nucleotides read TGCGCCAGCAGCCCAGGGACAGGGAAAGCTTACCGCTATGGCTACACCTTC. It yields the protein CASSPGTGKAYRYGYTF.